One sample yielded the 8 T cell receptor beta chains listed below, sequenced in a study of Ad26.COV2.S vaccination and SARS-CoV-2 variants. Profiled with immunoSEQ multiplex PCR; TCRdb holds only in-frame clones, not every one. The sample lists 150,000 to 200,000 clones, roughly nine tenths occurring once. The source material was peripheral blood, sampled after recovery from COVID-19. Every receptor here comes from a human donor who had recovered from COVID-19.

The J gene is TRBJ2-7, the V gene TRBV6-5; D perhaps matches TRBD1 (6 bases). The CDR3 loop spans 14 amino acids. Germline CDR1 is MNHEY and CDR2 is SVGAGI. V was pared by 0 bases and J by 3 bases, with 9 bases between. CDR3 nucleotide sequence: TGTGCCAGCAGTTACTCGGGGACACTCTACGAGCAGTACTTC. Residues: CASSYSGTLYEQYF.

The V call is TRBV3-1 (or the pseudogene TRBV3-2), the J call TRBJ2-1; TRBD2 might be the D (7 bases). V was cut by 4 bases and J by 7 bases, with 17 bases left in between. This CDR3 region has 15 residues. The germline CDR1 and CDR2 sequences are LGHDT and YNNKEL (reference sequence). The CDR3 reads CASSPLGGGVNEQFF. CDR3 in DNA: TGTGCCAGCAGCCCCCTTGGGGGGGGCGTGAATGAGCAGTTCTTC.

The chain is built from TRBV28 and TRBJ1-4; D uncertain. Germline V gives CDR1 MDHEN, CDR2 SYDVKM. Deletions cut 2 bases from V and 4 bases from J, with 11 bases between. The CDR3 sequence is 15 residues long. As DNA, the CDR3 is TGTGCCAGCAGTTTAGGGCCGGGCAATAATGAAAAACTGTTTTTT. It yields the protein CASSLGPGNNEKLFF.

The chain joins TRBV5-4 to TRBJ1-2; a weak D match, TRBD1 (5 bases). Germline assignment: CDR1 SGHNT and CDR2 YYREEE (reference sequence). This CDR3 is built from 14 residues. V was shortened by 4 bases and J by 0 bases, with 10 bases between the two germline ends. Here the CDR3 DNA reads TGTGCCAGCAGCCCAGACAGAGCTAACTATGGCTACACCTTC. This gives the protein CASSPDRANYGYTF.

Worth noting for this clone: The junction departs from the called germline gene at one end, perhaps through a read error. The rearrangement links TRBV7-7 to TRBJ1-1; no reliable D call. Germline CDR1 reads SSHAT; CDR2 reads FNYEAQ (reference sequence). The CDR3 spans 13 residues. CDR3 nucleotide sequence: TGTGCTAGCAGCCCCGGTCCTCACACTGAAGCTTTCTTT. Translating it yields CASSPGPHTEAFF.

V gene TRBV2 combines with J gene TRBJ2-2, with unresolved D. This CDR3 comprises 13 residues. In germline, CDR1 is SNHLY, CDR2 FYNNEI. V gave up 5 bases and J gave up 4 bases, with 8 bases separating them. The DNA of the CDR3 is TGTGCCAGCAGTAGTGAAATCACCGGGGAGCTGTTTTTT. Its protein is CASSSEITGELFF.

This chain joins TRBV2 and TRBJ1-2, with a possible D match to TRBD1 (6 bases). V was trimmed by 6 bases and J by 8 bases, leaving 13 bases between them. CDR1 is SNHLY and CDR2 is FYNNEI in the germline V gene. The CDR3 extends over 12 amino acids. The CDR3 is CASSVQGNGYTF. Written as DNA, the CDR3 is TGTGCCAGCAGCGTACAGGGAAACGGCTACACCTTC.

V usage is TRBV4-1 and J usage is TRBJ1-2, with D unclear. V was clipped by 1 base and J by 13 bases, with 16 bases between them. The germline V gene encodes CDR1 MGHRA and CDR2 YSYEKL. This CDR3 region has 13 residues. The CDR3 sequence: CASSQGAGIFATF. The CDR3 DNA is TGCGCCAGCAGCCAAGGGGCGGGTATATTCGCCACCTTC.